This T cell receptor (beta chain) derives from a study of Graves' ophthalmopathy and Graves' hyperthyroidism (dated by TCRdb to the late 2010s). In terms of the full investigation: Stable hyperthyroidism was defined as no progression to ophthalmopathy within 18 months of follow-up. The study used TCR beta repertoire signatures to distinguish Graves' ophthalmopathy from Graves' hyperthyroidism and to predict progression to ophthalmopathy. In total, 135 blood samples were TCR-sequenced: approximately 42 ophthalmopathy, 80 or so hyperthyroidism and approximately 17 hyperthyroidism-to-ophthalmopathy patients. To explore V-J signatures distinguishing ophthalmopathy from hyperthyroidism, a discovery set of 100 patients (roughly 45 ophthalmopathy, over 55 stable hyperthyroidism) was enrolled. An independent validation cohort comprised some 19 hyperthyroidism patients and 15 to 17 patients who later progressed from hyperthyroidism to ophthalmopathy. In more than five hyperthyroidism patients, T-cell repertoires of thyroid tissue and blood were compared. Following sampling, methimazole starting at 30 mg daily was administered to hyperthyroidism patients, and high-dose intravenous methylprednisolone was administered to ophthalmopathy patients. General study outcomes and caveats: In validation, the model predicted ophthalmopathy progression with nearly 71% sensitivity and approximately 72% specificity; roughly 11 predicted patients were CT-confirmed with GO in a median of around 6.5 months. No statistical method was used to set the sample size in advance, and the investigators knew which group each participant was assigned to. In cross-validation, the 13-signature model distinguished ophthalmopathy from stable hyperthyroidism with less than 90% sensitivity and about 81% specificity, while in the test set the corresponding values were roughly 80% and 75%. Most expanded thyroid clonotypes with frequency above 0.001 were also detected in blood, suggesting blood repertoires may reflect the thyroid immune response.

For repertoire sequencing, TCR beta CDR3 regions were amplified from RNA transcripts. HTBI primers and the Qiagen OneStep RT-PCR kit were used in a first-round RT-PCR, which was followed by a second-round multiplex PCR, size selection and purification. Libraries were sequenced paired-end with 100 bp reads on an Illumina HiSeq2000. Per the authors' processing: SOAPnuke was used to process the reads, throwing out any read that had adapters, had uncalled bases, had a mean Phred below 15, or lacked an exact constant-primer or identifier match. COPE v1.2.5 was used to merge high-quality paired reads. Each unique nucleotide sequence was defined as a clonotype, and clonotypes were aligned to IMGT TRB V, D and J references with MiTCR v1.1. The analysis was limited to V-J combinations with a frequency above 0.0001, which together covered 99.2% of repertoires. For each V-J combination, a TCR clonal expansion and chaos score was defined as the ratio of F50 clonal expansion to chaos observed in the TCRdist matrix. Welch's t-statistics and random forest were used to narrow the features down to more than 10 V-J combinations, which were then fed into a naive Bayes classifier. The similarity between thyroid and blood repertoires was quantified using the Morisita-Horn index. In TCRdb, the public reads were trimmed at Q25 with fastp and aligned with MiXCR, with productive beta chains retained. A single entry per CDR3 protein holds the most common genes and DNA from its merged rows. The V and J calls here are based on TCRdb, not the publication. Counted in this sample were some 1.1 million distinct CDR3 sequences; 35% to 40% of them appeared once. The ten largest account for around 10% of the sample.

Patients with hyperthyroidism were aged 18 to 65 years, had been newly diagnosed, and had a disease duration of less than 2 months. Anyone with other autoimmune diseases, uncontrolled infections, pregnancy or lactation was excluded from the study. Clinical symptoms, serum thyroxine, TRAb, thyroid ultrasound and orbital computed tomography formed the basis of the diagnosis. Total RNA was extracted with Trizol reagent and quality-checked on an Agilent 2100 Bioanalyzer. With respect to this clonotype: The target of this receptor is not known. No much larger clone is present one base from it, and per-base qualities are unavailable.

Its CDR3 holds 13 amino acids, cysteine through phenylalanine. Only the CDR3 part of the read is kept: 39 bases, read in frame from the first base. V loses 5 bases at its end and J loses 3 bases; junction bases beyond the gene matches: 3. CDR1 and CDR2 were assigned from the germline V gene (reference sequence) as DFQATT and SNEGSKA. The V gene is TRBV20-1 and the J gene is TRBJ1-2, and TRBD1 matches 10 of the central bases. The source of this sequence is an adult man with Graves' hyperthyroidism. Sequenced: peripheral blood or thyroid tissue (not recorded which). The CDR3 protein is CSARDRGYYGYTF. The sequenced DNA: TGCAGTGCTCGGGACAGGGGATACTATGGCTACACCTTC.